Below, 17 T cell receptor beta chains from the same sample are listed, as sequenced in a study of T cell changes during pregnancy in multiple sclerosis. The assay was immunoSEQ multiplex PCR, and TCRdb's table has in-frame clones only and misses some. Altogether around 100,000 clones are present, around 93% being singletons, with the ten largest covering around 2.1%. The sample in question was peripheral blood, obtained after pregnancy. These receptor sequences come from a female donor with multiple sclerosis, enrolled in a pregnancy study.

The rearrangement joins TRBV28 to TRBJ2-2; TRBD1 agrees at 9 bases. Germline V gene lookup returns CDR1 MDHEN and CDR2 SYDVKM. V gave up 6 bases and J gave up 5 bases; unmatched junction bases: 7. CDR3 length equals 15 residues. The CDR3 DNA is TGTGCCAGCAGACCCGGGACAGGGCGAACCGGGGAGCTGTTTTTT. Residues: CASRPGTGRTGELFF.

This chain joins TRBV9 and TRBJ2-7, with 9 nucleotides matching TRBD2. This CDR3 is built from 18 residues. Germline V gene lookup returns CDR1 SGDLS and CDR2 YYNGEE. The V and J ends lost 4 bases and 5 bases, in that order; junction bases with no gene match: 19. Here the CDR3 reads CASSLSSGGIGGRNEQYF. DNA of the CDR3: TGTGCCAGCAGCTTATCAAGCGGGGGGATTGGCGGAAGGAACGAGCAGTACTTC.

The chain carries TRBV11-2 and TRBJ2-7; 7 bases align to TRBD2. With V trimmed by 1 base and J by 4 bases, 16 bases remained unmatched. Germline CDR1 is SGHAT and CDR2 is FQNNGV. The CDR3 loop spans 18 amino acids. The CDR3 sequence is CASSLGTRSRGNVYEQYF. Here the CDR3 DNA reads TGTGCCAGCAGCTTAGGGACTAGAAGTAGAGGGAACGTTTACGAGCAGTACTTC.

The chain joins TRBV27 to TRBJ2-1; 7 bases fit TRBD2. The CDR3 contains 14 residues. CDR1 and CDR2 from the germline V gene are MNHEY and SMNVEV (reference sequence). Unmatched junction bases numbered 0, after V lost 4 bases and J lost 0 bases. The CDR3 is CASSWEGSYNEQFF. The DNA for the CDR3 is TGTGCCAGCAGTTGGGAGGGCTCCTACAATGAGCAGTTCTTC.

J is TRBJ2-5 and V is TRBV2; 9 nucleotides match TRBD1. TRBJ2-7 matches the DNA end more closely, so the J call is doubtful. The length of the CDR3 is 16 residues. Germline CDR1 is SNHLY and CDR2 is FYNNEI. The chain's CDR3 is CASSGLRDRVGDEQYF. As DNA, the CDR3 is TGTGCCAGCTCTGGACTACGGGACAGGGTTGGGGACGAGCAGTACTTC.

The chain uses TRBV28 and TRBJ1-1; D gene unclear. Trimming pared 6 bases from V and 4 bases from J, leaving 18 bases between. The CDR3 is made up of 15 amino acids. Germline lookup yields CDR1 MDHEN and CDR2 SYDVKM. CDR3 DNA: TGTGCCAGCAGCCCTCAGGAGGTAGCGGGCACTGAAGCTTTCTTT. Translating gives CASSPQEVAGTEAFF.

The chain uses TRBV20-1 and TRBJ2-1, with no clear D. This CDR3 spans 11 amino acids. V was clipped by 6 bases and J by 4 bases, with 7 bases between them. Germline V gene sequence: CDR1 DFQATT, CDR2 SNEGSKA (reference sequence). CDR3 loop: CSAGEYNEQFF. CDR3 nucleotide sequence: TGCAGTGCCGGTGAATACAATGAGCAGTTCTTC.

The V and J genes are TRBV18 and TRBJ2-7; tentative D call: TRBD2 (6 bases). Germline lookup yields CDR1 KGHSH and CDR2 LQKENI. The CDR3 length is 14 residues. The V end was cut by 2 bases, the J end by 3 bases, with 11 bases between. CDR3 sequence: CASSPKHGGYEQYF. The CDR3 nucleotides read TGTGCCAGCTCACCAAAGCACGGGGGCTACGAGCAGTACTTC.

CDR3 in amino acids: CASSLGLRTGAKPYTEAFF. In nucleotides, the CDR3 is TGTGCCAGCAGCTTGGGGCTCCGCACAGGGGCGAAGCCCTACACTGAAGCTTTCTTT. The chain couples TRBV5-4 to TRBJ1-1, with TRBD1 identical over 7 bases. This CDR3 comprises 19 residues. Germline loops: CDR1 SGHNT, CDR2 YYREEE (reference sequence). With 0 bases clipped from V and 3 bases from J, the junction kept 17 bases outside the gene matches.

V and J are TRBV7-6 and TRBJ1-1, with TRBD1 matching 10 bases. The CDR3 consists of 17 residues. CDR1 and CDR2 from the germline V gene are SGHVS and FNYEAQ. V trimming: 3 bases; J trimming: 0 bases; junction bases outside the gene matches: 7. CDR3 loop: CASSFPRQGALNTEAFF. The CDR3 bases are TGTGCCAGCAGCTTTCCTCGACAGGGGGCGTTGAACACTGAAGCTTTCTTT.

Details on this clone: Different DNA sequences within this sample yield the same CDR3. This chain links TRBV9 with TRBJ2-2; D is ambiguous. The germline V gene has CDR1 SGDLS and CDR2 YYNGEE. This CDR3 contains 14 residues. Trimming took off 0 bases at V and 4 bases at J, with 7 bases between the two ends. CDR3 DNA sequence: TGTGCCAGCAGCGTAGTTGGCAGCACCGGGGAGCTGTTTTTT. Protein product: CASSVVGSTGELFF.

CDR3 coding DNA: TGTGCCAGCAGCCCCTTTCCGGTGAACACTGAAGCTTTCTTT. As protein: CASSPFPVNTEAFF. The chain carries TRBV7-8 and TRBJ1-1; D not certain. The CDR3 length is 14 residues. Germline lookup yields CDR1 SGHVS and CDR2 FQNEAQ. V was trimmed by 5 bases and J by 0 bases, leaving 10 bases between them.

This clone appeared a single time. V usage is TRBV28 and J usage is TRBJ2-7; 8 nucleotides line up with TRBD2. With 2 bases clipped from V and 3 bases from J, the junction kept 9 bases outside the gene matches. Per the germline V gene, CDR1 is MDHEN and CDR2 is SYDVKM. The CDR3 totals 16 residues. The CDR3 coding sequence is TGTGCCAGCAGTTTAAGCCCGGGAGGGAAATTCTACGAGCAGTACTTC. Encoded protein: CASSLSPGGKFYEQYF.

CDR3 in amino acids: CASSFRGLAGVNTGELFF. The CDR3 coding sequence is TGTGCCAGCAGCTTCCGCGGACTAGCGGGAGTCAACACCGGGGAGCTGTTTTTT. The chain has TRBV11-3 and TRBJ2-2; 13 bases agree with TRBD2. CDR1 and CDR2 (germline): SGHNT, YENEEA. The junction had 6 bases not matched to a gene; V was cut back by 3 bases and J by 2 bases. This CDR3 spans 18 amino acids.

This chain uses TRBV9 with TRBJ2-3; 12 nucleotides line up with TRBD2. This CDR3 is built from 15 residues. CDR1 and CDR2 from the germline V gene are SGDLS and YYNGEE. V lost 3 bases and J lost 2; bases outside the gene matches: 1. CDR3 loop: CASSGTSGATDTQYF. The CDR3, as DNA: TGTGCCAGCAGCGGGACTAGCGGGGCCACAGATACGCAGTATTTT.

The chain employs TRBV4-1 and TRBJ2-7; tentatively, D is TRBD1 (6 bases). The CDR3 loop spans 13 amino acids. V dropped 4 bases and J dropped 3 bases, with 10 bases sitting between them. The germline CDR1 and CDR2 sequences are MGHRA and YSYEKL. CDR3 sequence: CASSPIQGYEQYF. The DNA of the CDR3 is TGCGCCAGCAGCCCAATACAGGGCTACGAGCAGTACTTC.

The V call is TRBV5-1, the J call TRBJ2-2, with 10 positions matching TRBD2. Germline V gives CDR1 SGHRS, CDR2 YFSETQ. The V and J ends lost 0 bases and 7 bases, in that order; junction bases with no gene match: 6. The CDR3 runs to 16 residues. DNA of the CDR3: TGCGCCAGCAGCTTGGAGAGCGGGGGGGCCGGCGGGGAGCTGTTTTTT. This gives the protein CASSLESGGAGGELFF.